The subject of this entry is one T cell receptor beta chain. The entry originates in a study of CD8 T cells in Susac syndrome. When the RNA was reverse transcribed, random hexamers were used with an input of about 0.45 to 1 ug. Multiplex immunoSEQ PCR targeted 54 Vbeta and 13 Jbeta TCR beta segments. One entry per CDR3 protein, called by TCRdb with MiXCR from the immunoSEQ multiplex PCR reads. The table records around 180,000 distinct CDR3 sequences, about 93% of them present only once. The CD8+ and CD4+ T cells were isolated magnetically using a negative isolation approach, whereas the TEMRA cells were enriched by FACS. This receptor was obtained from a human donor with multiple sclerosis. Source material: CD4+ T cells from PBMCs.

The CDR3 region has the DNA TGCGCCAGCAGCTTGTGGGGGCGCGAGCAGTACTTC. The encoded protein is CASSLWGREQYF. The V and J genes are TRBV5-1 and TRBJ2-7; possible D gene TRBD1, 6 bases. Germline-derived CDR1 and CDR2 are SGHRS and YFSETQ. Trimming left V 1 base short and J 6 bases short, with 8 bases between. The CDR3 consists of 12 residues.